This T cell receptor (beta chain) was observed in a study of blood T cells in healthy people across ages. Study overall: Per two T cells, template switching captured roughly one barcoded beta molecule.

Study-level results: Higher diversity and more naive CD4+ cells were features of long-lived donors, compared to aged donors. Naive T cell percentage and TCR beta diversity correlated strongly.

The CDR3 is made up of 13 amino acids. Per germline, CDR1 MNHEY and CDR2 SMNVEV (reference sequence). Trimming shortened V by 6 bases and J by 3 bases, and 12 bases separated the two germline ends. Combining a sample-barcoded 5' primer with a J-beta primer mix, a second PCR ran for about 6 to 12 cycles. A template-switch adaptor containing 12 random nucleotides labeled each cDNA molecule. TCRdb redid the calling of the 5' RACE reads with MiXCR, one entry per CDR3 protein. In the table there are some 700,000 distinct CDR3 sequences, around 46% of which are singletons. This clonotype was counted between two and nine times. The antigen is not known. A much larger clone sits a single nucleotide away, making a read error possible.

The chain employs TRBV27 and TRBJ2-7; D is tentatively TRBD1 or TRBD2 (7 bases each). The sequencing input was blood. This TCR was recovered from an older woman in good health. The CDR3, as DNA: TGTGCCAGCAGCTTCAGGGGGGGCTACGAGCAGTACTTC. This sequence encodes CASSFRGGYEQYF.